This TCR beta chain was identified in a study of blood T cell repertoires in COVID-19. Whole-study context: Samples representing acute and convalescent COVID-19 were sourced from the United States, Italy and Spain. Sample material is recorded as cDNA or gDNA derived from T cells, B-cell-depleted T cells, or PBMCs.

To note about this clone: The sample holds other DNA sequences that translate to the same CDR3.

Per the original data handling: Reference gene primers were amplified, and this amplification served to estimate nucleated cell counts. Sequenced by immunoSEQ multiplex PCR; TCRdb stores in-frame clones only, minus some. The V and J calls and clone size come from that table; D and trimming were worked out from the DNA. This table has fewer than 60,000 clones, approximately 84% appearing once. V shed 7 bases and J shed 1 base, with 8 bases lying between them. The germline CDR1 and CDR2 sequences are SNHLY and FYNNEI. The CDR3 is made up of 12 amino acids. V is TRBV2 and J is TRBJ2-7; D perhaps matches TRBD1 (5 bases). This TCR was recovered from a man in his fifties or sixties with acute or convalescent COVID-19. Sequenced sample: peripheral blood. Written as DNA, the CDR3 is TGTGCCAGCACGACAGCGTCCTACGAGCAGTACTTC. It is translated as CASTTASYEQYF.